One and the same sample provided the 26 T cell receptor beta chains below, sequenced in a study of blood T cell repertoires in COVID-19. Produced via immunoSEQ multiplex PCR; TCRdb's table is partial and in-frame only. The top ten hold more than 3% of the sample, which has roughly 150,000 clones, less than 90% seen once. The sequenced material came from peripheral blood. The receptor source for this set is a woman aged 70-85 years with acute or convalescent COVID-19.

As DNA, the CDR3 is TGTGCCAGCAGTTCCGAAATTTCAGGGGGCGCAAGGGAAAAACTGTTTTTT. Protein product: CASSSEISGGAREKLFF. The chain couples TRBV7-9 to TRBJ1-4; 8 bases are a match to TRBD1. The ends lost 6 bases at V and 8 bases at J; junction bases unmatched: 17. The V gene's germline CDR1 is SEHNR and CDR2 FQNEAQ (reference sequence). This CDR3 contains 17 residues.

The chain employs TRBV27 and TRBJ2-1; D gene uncertain. The ends were cut back, 6 bases at V and 4 bases at J, with 16 bases in the middle. The CDR3 is 15 amino acids. Germline assignment: CDR1 MNHEY and CDR2 SMNVEV (reference sequence). The CDR3 bases are TGTGCCAGCAGCTTGGGTGGATCCAGGTACAATGAGCAGTTCTTC. Residues: CASSLGGSRYNEQFF.

The rearrangement joins TRBV19 to TRBJ1-2, with D unresolved. Germline V lookup: CDR1 LNHDA, CDR2 SQIVND (reference sequence). The CDR3 extends over 14 amino acids. The ends were cut back, 1 base at V and 2 bases at J, with 8 bases in the middle. In DNA, the CDR3 is TGTGCCAGTAGTATAGGCGCGGGGAACTATGGCTACACCTTC. It translates to CASSIGAGNYGYTF. Full variable domain (missing parts from reference TRBV19 and TRBJ1-2): DGGITQSPKYLFRKEGQNVTLSCEQNLNHDAMYWYRQDPGQGLRLIYYSQIVNDFQKGDIAEGYSVSREKKESFPLTVTSAQKNPTAFYLCASSIGAGNYGYTFGSGTRLTVV.

This clone is a singleton in its sample. The rearrangement joins TRBV6-1 to TRBJ2-1; D gene unclear. Germline loops: CDR1 MNHNS, CDR2 SASEGT. Deletions cut 1 base from V and 5 bases from J, with 6 bases between. CDR3 length: 13 amino acids. For the CDR3, the DNA is TGTGCCAGCAGTGAAGGTCTACACAATGAGCAGTTCTTC. Protein: CASSEGLHNEQFF.

The chain joins TRBV10-3 to TRBJ1-3; no reliable D call. Trimming cost V 10 bases and J 0 bases, with 22 bases left between them. The CDR3 is made up of 17 amino acids. Germline V gene lookup returns CDR1 ENHRY and CDR2 SYGVKD. DNA of the CDR3: TGTGCCACCTCCCTGTCCGCGGGGTCCCACTCTGGAAACACCATATATTTT. Protein sequence: CATSLSAGSHSGNTIYF.

The chain couples TRBV7-2 to TRBJ2-6, with D possibly being TRBD1 (6 bases). The CDR3 extends over 18 amino acids. V was clipped by 2 bases and J by 0 bases, with 14 bases between them. Germline CDR1 reads SGHTA; CDR2 reads FQGNSA. The CDR3 sequence is CASSLWVRGSSGANVLTF. The CDR3 DNA reads TGTGCCAGCAGCTTATGGGTGAGGGGGAGCTCTGGGGCCAACGTCCTGACTTTC.

The genes are TRBV7-2 and TRBJ1-5, with D hard to call. CDR1 and CDR2 from the germline V gene are SGHTA and FQGNSA. Trimming cost V 1 base and J 2 bases, with 15 bases left between them. This CDR3 has 17 residues. CDR3 nucleotides: TGTGCCAGCAGCTTAGGGTATGGACTCTCGGGCAATCAGCCCCAGCATTTT. Its translation is CASSLGYGLSGNQPQHF.

This clone occurred a few times. The V gene is TRBV27, the J gene TRBJ1-4, with D possibly TRBD1 on 5 matching bases. Germline V CDR1 and CDR2: MNHEY, SMNVEV (reference sequence). V lost 3 bases and J lost 0, with 8 bases in between. The CDR3 spans 15 residues. The CDR3 here is CASSFAGATNEKLFF. For the CDR3, the DNA is TGTGCCAGCAGTTTTGCGGGGGCAACTAATGAAAAACTGTTTTTT.

This clone was seen just once. This sequence joins TRBV10-3 and TRBJ2-5, with TRBD1 as a possible D gene (7 bases). The germline V gene has CDR1 ENHRY and CDR2 SYGVKD. V lost 6 bases and J lost 4, with 12 bases in between. The CDR3 length is 13 residues. The CDR3 spells CAISGGGGETQYF. In nucleotides, the CDR3 is TGTGCCATCAGCGGAGGGGGCGGAGAGACCCAGTACTTC.

The chain combines TRBV5-1 with TRBJ1-6; the match to TRBD1 covers 10 bases. The germline CDR1 and CDR2 sequences are SGHRS and YFSETQ. The V segment lost 4 bases and the J segment 10 bases; nucleotides outside the gene matches: 2. The CDR3 has 13 residues. CDR3 nucleotide sequence: TGCGCCAGCAGCGGGGACAGGGGCTCACCCCTCCACTTT. This translates into CASSGDRGSPLHF.

The V call is TRBV7-8, the J call TRBJ2-5; tentatively, D is TRBD1 (6 bases). Germline loops: CDR1 SGHVS, CDR2 FQNEAQ. V shed 7 bases and J shed 5 bases, with 23 bases lying between them. CDR3 length equals 16 residues. This chain's CDR3 is CASTRPPTGWGETQYF. The CDR3 nucleotides are TGTGCCAGCACCCGTCCCCCCACAGGGTGGGGGGAGACCCAGTACTTC.

This chain joins TRBV7-9 and TRBJ1-1; tentatively, D is TRBD1 (5 bases). This CDR3 comprises 12 residues. The germline CDR1 and CDR2 sequences are SEHNR and FQNEAQ (reference sequence). V was cut by 5 bases and J by 8 bases, with 12 bases left in between. CDR3 DNA: TGTGCCAGCAGCCGTGGACAAGCAGAAGCTTTCTTT. Protein product: CASSRGQAEAFF.

A few counts support this clone. The V gene is TRBV19, the J gene TRBJ1-6; D is perhaps TRBD1 (6 bases). Germline values: CDR1 LNHDA, CDR2 SQIVND (reference sequence). The CDR3 is made up of 16 amino acids. V was shortened by 2 bases and J by 7 bases, with 15 bases between the two germline ends. The CDR3 protein is CASSIPGQNLNSPLHF. The CDR3, as DNA: TGTGCCAGTAGTATACCGGGACAAAATTTGAATTCACCCCTCCACTTT. The full variable domain, with the rest looked up from reference TRBV19 and TRBJ1-6, is DGGITQSPKYLFRKEGQNVTLSCEQNLNHDAMYWYRQDPGQGLRLIYYSQIVNDFQKGDIAEGYSVSREKKESFPLTVTSAQKNPTAFYLCASSIPGQNLNSPLHFGNGTRLTVT.

V and J are TRBV25-1 and TRBJ2-3; 10 nucleotides align to TRBD2. V dropped 1 base and J dropped 5; count of bases not matched to a gene: 6. The CDR3 has 16 amino acids. Germline V gene lookup returns CDR1 MGHDK and CDR2 SYGVNS. CDR3: CASSEWSGRGGDTQYF. The DNA of the CDR3 is TGTGCCAGCAGTGAATGGAGCGGGAGGGGGGGAGATACGCAGTATTTT.

The chain carries TRBV9 and TRBJ1-3, with D possibly TRBD1 on 5 matching bases. V was clipped by 3 bases and J by 4 bases, with 11 bases between them. Germline V gene lookup returns CDR1 SGDLS and CDR2 YYNGEE. CDR3 length equals 14 residues. The CDR3, as DNA: TGTGCCAGCAGCGGAAAGGGGTACGGAAACACCATATATTTT. Residues: CASSGKGYGNTIYF.

The chain uses TRBV12-3 or TRBV12-4 and TRBJ2-3; 8 bases map to TRBD1. The J segment lost 2 bases and the V segment lost 8 bases, leaving 3 bases of the junction unmatched. The CDR3 spans 13 residues. This CDR3 reads CASRDRNTDTQYF. The DNA for the CDR3 is TGTGCCAGCCGGGACAGGAACACAGATACGCAGTATTTT.

This clone was observed once. The chain recombines TRBV28 with TRBJ2-5; 8 nucleotides agree with TRBD1. CDR1 is MDHEN, CDR2 SYDVKM, per germline. V shed 6 bases, J shed 4 bases, and the junction held 7 bases outside the gene matches. The CDR3 contains 14 residues. CDR3 sequence (DNA): TGTGCCAGCAGCGACGGACAGGGCCGAGAGACCCAGTACTTC. Translation: CASSDGQGRETQYF.

V and J are TRBV30 and TRBJ2-5; D gene unclear. This CDR3 comprises 13 residues. Per the germline V gene, CDR1 is GTSNPN and CDR2 is SVGIG (reference sequence). The V gene lost 0 bases and the J gene lost 3 bases, with 8 bases spanning the gap. CDR3 nucleotides: TGTGCCTGGAGTGTATTGTCAGAAGAGACCCAGTACTTC. This translates into CAWSVLSEETQYF.

The chain is built from TRBV4-3 and TRBJ1-5; 10 bases are a match to TRBD1. J was trimmed by 6 bases and V by 0 bases; bases with no gene match: 2. Germline V gives CDR1 LGHNA, CDR2 YSLEER. The CDR3 covers 15 residues. CDR3 sequence: CASSQDWTGGQPQHF. CDR3 DNA sequence: TGCGCCAGCAGCCAAGATTGGACAGGGGGTCAGCCCCAGCATTTT.

Note on this clone: Because it lacks the conserved phenylalanine or tryptophan at the end, this CDR3 is likely a read error. No DNA is shown, since the ends of the CDR3 on it are uncertain; the CDR3 is the one TCRdb lists. The chain joins TRBV6-1 to TRBJ1-2; the D segment call TRBD1 is taken from the table without a DNA check. Germline V CDR1 and CDR2: MNHNS, SASEGT. The CDR3 length equals 15 residues, ends included. This CDR3 reads CASSEGGADRDILLC.

The rearrangement links TRBV6-5 to TRBJ2-5, with no clear D. CDR3 length equals 10 residues. Trimming removed 8 bases at V and 5 bases at J, with 6 bases between. Germline V gene data show CDR1 as MNHEY and CDR2 as SVGAGI. CDR3 region: CASGQETQYF. The CDR3 nucleotides are TGTGCCAGCGGCCAGGAGACCCAGTACTTC.

This clone was counted between two and nine times. The V gene is TRBV7-9, the J gene TRBJ2-3, with 7 bases fitting TRBD2. V shed 5 bases and J 5 bases; nucleotides not matched to a gene: 7. The V gene's germline CDR1 is SEHNR and CDR2 FQNEAQ (reference sequence). The CDR3 contains 14 residues. The CDR3 protein is CASSPLGGEDTQYF. The CDR3 region has the DNA TGTGCCAGCAGCCCACTGGGGGGGGAAGATACGCAGTATTTT.

The V and J genes are TRBV5-1 and TRBJ2-7, with 12 bases lining up with TRBD1. Trimming took 4 bases from V and 6 from J; bases not matched to a gene: 14. This CDR3 has 17 residues. Germline lookup yields CDR1 SGHRS and CDR2 YFSETQ. The CDR3 sequence is CASSRGPAGTGGIEQYF. The CDR3 DNA sequence: TGCGCCAGCAGCCGGGGCCCCGCCGGGACAGGGGGCATCGAGCAGTACTTC.

This chain links TRBV15 with TRBJ1-1, with a possible D match to TRBD1 (6 bases). CDR1 is LNHNV, CDR2 YYDKDF, per germline (reference sequence). The CDR3 is 14 residues long. V gave up 3 bases and J gave up 3 bases, with 11 bases separating them. CDR3 protein: CATSSGPGDTEAFF. DNA for the CDR3: TGTGCCACCAGCAGTGGTCCAGGGGACACTGAAGCTTTCTTT.

This rearrangement joins TRBV7-2 to TRBJ2-1; TRBD2 matches 11 bases. The CDR3 spans 15 residues. V lost 5 bases, J lost 3 bases, and 3 bases stayed unmatched. From germline, CDR1 is SGHTA and CDR2 FQGNSA. CDR3 protein: CASSKGTSGYNEQFF. The DNA for the CDR3 is TGTGCCAGCAGCAAGGGGACTAGCGGCTACAATGAGCAGTTCTTC.

This clone came up a few times. The V gene is TRBV7-2, the J gene TRBJ1-6; D call uncertain. Trimming pared 0 bases from V and 8 bases from J, leaving 11 bases between. CDR1 and CDR2 from the germline V gene are SGHTA and FQGNSA. The CDR3 runs 15 residues. The CDR3 region has the DNA TGTGCCAGCAGCTTAGCGGGAGGACTTGATTCACCCCTCCACTTT. It specifies CASSLAGGLDSPLHF.